Listed below are T cell receptor beta chains from one sample, sequenced in a study of shared T cell receptors in the human thymus. TCRdb's copy holds only in-frame clones and misses some; the assay was immunoSEQ multiplex PCR. The sample includes about 660,000 clones, around 89% of them seen just once. The same sample was also studied in work on human thymus T cells.

Sequenced material: thymocytes. Every receptor here comes from a boy under two years old with a congenital heart defect. Each CDR3 is given with its conserved first and last residue. Each record gives: D gene, J gene, clone size, V gene, CDR3 protein, CDR3 DNA. A D gene is named only where the DNA matches it firmly. Clone size is given for some rows only: seen once, a few or many times, or a class if the clone is expanded.

d_gene: NA
j_gene: TRBJ2-7
abundance: NA
v_gene: TRBV5-8
CDR3aa: CASTFDLTGITSYEQYF
CDR3nt: TGTGCCAGCACCTTTGACCTAACAGGGATCACATCCTACGAGCAGTACTTC

d_gene: TRBD2
j_gene: TRBJ2-7
abundance: NA
v_gene: TRBV5-6
CDR3aa: CASSQTSGNSYEQYF
CDR3nt: TGTGCCAGCAGCCAGACTAGCGGGAACTCCTACGAGCAGTACTTC

d_gene: TRBD2
j_gene: TRBJ2-3
abundance: NA
v_gene: TRBV28
CDR3aa: CASSLSGGRATDTQYF
CDR3nt: TGTGCCAGCAGTTTATCTGGCGGGAGGGCCACAGATACGCAGTATTTT

d_gene: NA
j_gene: TRBJ2-7
abundance: NA
v_gene: TRBV4-3
CDR3aa: CASSPWLASRYEQYF
CDR3nt: TGCGCCAGCAGCCCGTGGTTAGCTAGCCGTTACGAGCAGTACTTC

d_gene: TRBD2
j_gene: TRBJ2-1
abundance: few
v_gene: TRBV28
CDR3aa: CASSPGLGDEREQFF
CDR3nt: TGTGCCAGCAGTCCGGGACTAGGGGACGAGAGAGAGCAGTTCTTC

d_gene: TRBD1
j_gene: TRBJ2-3
abundance: few
v_gene: TRBV19
CDR3aa: CASTGGQGSTDTQYF
CDR3nt: TGTGCCAGTACGGGGGGACAGGGAAGCACAGATACGCAGTATTTT

d_gene: TRBD2
j_gene: TRBJ2-2
abundance: NA
v_gene: TRBV7-6
CDR3aa: CASSQSGTNTGELFF
CDR3nt: TGTGCCAGCAGCCAAAGCGGGACCAACACCGGGGAGCTGTTTTTT

d_gene: NA
j_gene: TRBJ2-7
abundance: NA
v_gene: TRBV7-9
CDR3aa: CASSFADRARYEQYF
CDR3nt: TGTGCCAGCAGCTTTGCCGACAGAGCCCGCTACGAGCAGTACTTC

d_gene: NA
j_gene: TRBJ2-3
abundance: NA
v_gene: TRBV4-3
CDR3aa: CASSQDRLTRNSTDTQYF
CDR3nt: TGCGCCAGCAGCCAAGATCGGTTAACTAGAAATAGCACAGATACGCAGTATTTT

d_gene: TRBD1
j_gene: TRBJ1-1
abundance: NA
v_gene: TRBV5-5
CDR3aa: CASSLTRTGDTEAFF
CDR3nt: TGTGCCAGCAGCTTGACGAGGACAGGGGACACTGAAGCTTTCTTT

d_gene: TRBD2
j_gene: TRBJ2-1
abundance: NA
v_gene: TRBV4-3
CDR3aa: CASSQDWLAGGYNEQFF
CDR3nt: TGCGCCAGCAGCCAAGATTGGCTAGCGGGAGGCTACAATGAGCAGTTCTTC

d_gene: NA
j_gene: TRBJ2-7
abundance: NA
v_gene: TRBV6-6
CDR3aa: CASGAVQGGDYEQYF
CDR3nt: TGTGCCAGCGGGGCGGTACAGGGTGGGGACTACGAGCAGTACTTC

d_gene: NA
j_gene: TRBJ2-3
abundance: NA
v_gene: TRBV27
CDR3aa: CASSFKATDMRSTQYF
CDR3nt: TGTGCCAGCAGTTTTAAGGCGACAGATATGAGAAGTACGCAGTATTTT

d_gene: NA
j_gene: TRBJ2-5
abundance: few
v_gene: TRBV13
CDR3aa: CASSLGHVLTGQETQYF
CDR3nt: TGTGCCAGCAGCTTAGGCCATGTTTTGACAGGTCAAGAGACCCAGTACTTC

d_gene: TRBD2
j_gene: TRBJ2-7
abundance: once
v_gene: TRBV5-5
CDR3aa: CASSGGTSGRTLHEQYF
CDR3nt: TGTGCCAGCAGCGGGGGGACTAGCGGGAGAACGTTGCACGAGCAGTACTTC

d_gene: NA
j_gene: TRBJ2-3
abundance: NA
v_gene: TRBV19
CDR3aa: CASSPHSTEGSTDTQYF
CDR3nt: TGTGCCAGTAGTCCTCATTCGACGGAGGGAAGCACAGATACGCAGTATTTT

d_gene: TRBD2
j_gene: TRBJ2-7
abundance: once
v_gene: TRBV30
CDR3aa: CAWSGTSSSEQYF
CDR3nt: TGTGCCTGGAGTGGGACTAGTAGTTCCGAGCAGTACTTC

d_gene: TRBD1
j_gene: TRBJ2-1
abundance: NA
v_gene: TRBV19
CDR3aa: CASTAGQAMNEQFF
CDR3nt: TGTGCCAGTACCGCGGGACAGGCGATGAATGAGCAGTTCTTC

d_gene: TRBD2
j_gene: TRBJ2-7
abundance: NA
v_gene: TRBV30
CDR3aa: CAWSLMTGTSGRRSYEQYF
CDR3nt: TGTGCCTGGAGCCTCATGACCGGGACTAGCGGGAGACGCTCCTACGAGCAGTACTTC

d_gene: TRBD1
j_gene: TRBJ2-1
abundance: NA
v_gene: TRBV7-8
CDR3aa: CASSLGQRNEQFF
CDR3nt: TGTGCCAGCAGCCTGGGACAGAGAAATGAGCAGTTCTTC

d_gene: TRBD1
j_gene: TRBJ1-2
abundance: NA
v_gene: TRBV7-2
CDR3aa: CASSFRVGQGIYGYTF
CDR3nt: TGTGCCAGCAGCTTCAGGGTCGGACAGGGGATCTATGGCTACACCTTC

d_gene: TRBD2
j_gene: TRBJ2-1
abundance: NA
v_gene: TRBV27
CDR3aa: CASSLTSGDEQFF
CDR3nt: TGTGCCAGCAGTTTAACTAGCGGCGATGAGCAGTTCTTC

d_gene: TRBD1
j_gene: TRBJ1-1
abundance: NA
v_gene: TRBV9
CDR3aa: CASSVLQGPTEAFF
CDR3nt: TGTGCCAGCAGCGTCCTACAGGGGCCCACTGAAGCTTTCTTT

d_gene: NA
j_gene: TRBJ1-1
abundance: NA
v_gene: TRBV7-2
CDR3aa: CASSFGGNTEAFF
CDR3nt: TGTGCCAGCAGCTTCGGGGGTAACACTGAAGCTTTCTTT

d_gene: TRBD1
j_gene: TRBJ1-2
abundance: NA
v_gene: TRBV6-4
CDR3aa: CASRAPGGYGYTF
CDR3nt: TGTGCCAGCAGGGCTCCAGGGGGCTATGGCTACACCTTC

d_gene: NA
j_gene: TRBJ2-1
abundance: NA
v_gene: TRBV6-5
CDR3aa: CASSYSELDYNEQFF
CDR3nt: TGTGCCAGCAGTTACTCCGAACTAGACTACAATGAGCAGTTCTTC

d_gene: NA
j_gene: TRBJ1-4
abundance: few
v_gene: TRBV2
CDR3aa: CASSPCSRESNEKLFF
CDR3nt: TGTGCCAGCAGTCCCTGCAGTAGGGAGTCTAATGAAAAACTGTTTTTT

d_gene: TRBD2
j_gene: TRBJ2-4
abundance: NA
v_gene: TRBV27
CDR3aa: CASSLRPTSGKNIQYF
CDR3nt: TGTGCCAGCAGTTTACGCCCGACTAGCGGCAAAAACATTCAGTACTTC

d_gene: TRBD2
j_gene: TRBJ2-5
abundance: NA
v_gene: TRBV7-6
CDR3aa: CASSLFSGSRIQETQYF
CDR3nt: TGTGCCAGCAGCTTATTTAGCGGGAGTAGGATCCAAGAGACCCAGTACTTC

d_gene: NA
j_gene: TRBJ1-2
abundance: once
v_gene: TRBV14
CDR3aa: CASSAGNYGYTF
CDR3nt: TGTGCCAGCAGCGCAGGAAACTATGGCTACACCTTC

d_gene: NA
j_gene: TRBJ2-1
abundance: NA
v_gene: TRBV5-4
CDR3aa: CASSFWADEQFF
CDR3nt: TGTGCCAGCAGCTTTTGGGCTGATGAGCAGTTCTTC

d_gene: TRBD2
j_gene: TRBJ2-7
abundance: NA
v_gene: TRBV7-9
CDR3aa: CASGHERERTYEQYF
CDR3nt: TGTGCCAGCGGACACGAGCGGGAGAGAACCTACGAGCAGTACTTC